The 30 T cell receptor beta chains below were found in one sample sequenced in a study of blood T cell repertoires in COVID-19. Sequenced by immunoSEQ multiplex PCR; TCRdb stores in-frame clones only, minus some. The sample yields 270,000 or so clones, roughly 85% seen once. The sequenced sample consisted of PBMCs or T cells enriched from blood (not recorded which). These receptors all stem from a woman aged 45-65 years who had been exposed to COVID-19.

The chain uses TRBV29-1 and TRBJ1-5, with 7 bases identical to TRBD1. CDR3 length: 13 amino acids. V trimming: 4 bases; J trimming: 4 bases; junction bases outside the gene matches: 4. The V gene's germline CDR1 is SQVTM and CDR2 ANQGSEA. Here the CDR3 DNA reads TGCAGCGTTGGGGACAGCGTGAATCAGCCCCAGCATTTT. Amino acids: CSVGDSVNQPQHF. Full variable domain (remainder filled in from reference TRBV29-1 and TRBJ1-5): SAVISQKPSRDICQRGTSLTIQCQVDSQVTMMFWYRQQPGQSLTLIATANQGSEATYESGFVIDKFPISRPNLTFSTLTVSNMSPEDSSIYLCSVGDSVNQPQHFGDGTRLSIL.

The CDR3 coding sequence is TGTGCCAGCAGTTATACAGGGAGTTCACCCCTCCACTTT. Translating it yields CASSYTGSSPLHF. V usage is TRBV28 and J usage is TRBJ1-6; D might be TRBD1 (6 bases). The CDR3 runs to 13 residues. Germline assignment: CDR1 MDHEN and CDR2 SYDVKM. The V end lost 4 bases, the J end lost 9 bases, and 10 bases lay between the germline ends.

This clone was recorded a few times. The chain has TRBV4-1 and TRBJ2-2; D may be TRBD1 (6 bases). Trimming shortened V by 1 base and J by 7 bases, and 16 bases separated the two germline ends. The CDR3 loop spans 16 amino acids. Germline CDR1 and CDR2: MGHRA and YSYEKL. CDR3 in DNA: TGCGCCAGCAGCCAAGTGGTCCTCCAGGGGATCGGGGAGCTGTTTTTT. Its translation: CASSQVVLQGIGELFF.

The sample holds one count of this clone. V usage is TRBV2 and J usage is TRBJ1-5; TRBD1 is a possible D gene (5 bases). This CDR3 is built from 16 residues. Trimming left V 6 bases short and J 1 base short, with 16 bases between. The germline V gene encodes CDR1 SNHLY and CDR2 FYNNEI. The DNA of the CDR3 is TGTGCCAGCAGCCAAGATCAGGCAGGGAGCAATCAGCCCCAGCATTTT. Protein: CASSQDQAGSNQPQHF. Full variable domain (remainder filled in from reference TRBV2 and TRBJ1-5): EPEVTQTPSHQVTQMGQEVILRCVPISNHLYFYWYRQILGQKVEFLVSFYNNEISEKSEIFDDQFSVERPDGSNFTLKIRSTKLEDSAMYFCASSQDQAGSNQPQHFGDGTRLSIL.

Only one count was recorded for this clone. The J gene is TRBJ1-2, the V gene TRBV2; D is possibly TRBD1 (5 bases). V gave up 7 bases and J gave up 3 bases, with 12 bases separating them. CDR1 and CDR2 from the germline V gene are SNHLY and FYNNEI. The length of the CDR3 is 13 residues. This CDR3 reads CASTKEGHYGYTF. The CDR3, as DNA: TGTGCCAGCACCAAGGAGGGACACTATGGCTACACCTTC.

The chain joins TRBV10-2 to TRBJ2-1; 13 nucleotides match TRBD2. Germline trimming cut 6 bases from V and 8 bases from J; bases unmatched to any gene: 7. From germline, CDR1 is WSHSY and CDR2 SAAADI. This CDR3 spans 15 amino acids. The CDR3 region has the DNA TGCGCCAGCAGGGAAACTAGCGGGGGGGCTGATGAGCAGTTCTTC. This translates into CASRETSGGADEQFF.

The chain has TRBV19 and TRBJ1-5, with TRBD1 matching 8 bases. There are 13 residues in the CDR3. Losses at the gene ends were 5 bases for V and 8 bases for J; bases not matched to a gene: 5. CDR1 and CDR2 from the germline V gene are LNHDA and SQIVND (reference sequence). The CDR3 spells CASSHQGAKPQHF. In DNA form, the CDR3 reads TGTGCCAGTAGTCATCAGGGGGCGAAGCCCCAGCATTTT.

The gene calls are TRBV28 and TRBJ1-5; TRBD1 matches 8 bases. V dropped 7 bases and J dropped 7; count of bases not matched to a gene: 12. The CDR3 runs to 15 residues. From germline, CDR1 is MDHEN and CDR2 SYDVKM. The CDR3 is CASTRTGRSGQPQHF. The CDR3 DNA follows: TGTGCCAGCACTCGGACAGGGAGGTCGGGGCAGCCCCAGCATTTT. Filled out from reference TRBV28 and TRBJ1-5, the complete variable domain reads DVKVTQSSRYLVKRTGEKVFLECVQDMDHENMFWYRQDPGLGLRLIYFSYDVKMKEKGDIPEGYSVSREKKERFSLILESASTNQTSMYLCASTRTGRSGQPQHFGDGTRLSIL.

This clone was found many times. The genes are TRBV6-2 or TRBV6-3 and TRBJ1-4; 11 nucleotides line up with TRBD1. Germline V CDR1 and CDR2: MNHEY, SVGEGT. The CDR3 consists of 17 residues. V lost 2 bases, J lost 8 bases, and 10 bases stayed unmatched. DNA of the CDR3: TGTGCCAGCAGTTACCGCTTCGGCCGGGACAGGGGGGAAAAACTGTTTTTT. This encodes CASSYRFGRDRGEKLFF.

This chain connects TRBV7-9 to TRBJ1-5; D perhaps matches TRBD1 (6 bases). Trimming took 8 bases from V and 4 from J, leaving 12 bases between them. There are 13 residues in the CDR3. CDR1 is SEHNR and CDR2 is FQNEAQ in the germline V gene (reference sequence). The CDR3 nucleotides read TGTGCCAGCGGGGTGGACAGTAATCAGCCCCAGCATTTT. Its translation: CASGVDSNQPQHF.

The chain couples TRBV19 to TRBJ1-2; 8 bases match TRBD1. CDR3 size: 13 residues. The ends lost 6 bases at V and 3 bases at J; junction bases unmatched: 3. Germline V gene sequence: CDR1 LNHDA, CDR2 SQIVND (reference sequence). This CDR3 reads CASSGDRYYGYTF. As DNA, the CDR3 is TGTGCCAGTAGCGGGGACAGGTACTATGGCTACACCTTC.

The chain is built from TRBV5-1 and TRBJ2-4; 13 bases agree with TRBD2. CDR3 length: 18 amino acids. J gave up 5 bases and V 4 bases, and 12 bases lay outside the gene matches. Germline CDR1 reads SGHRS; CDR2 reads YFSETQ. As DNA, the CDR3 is TGCGCCAGCAGCAAGACTAGCGGGGGGATCCTCTACCAAAACATTCAGTACTTC. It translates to CASSKTSGGILYQNIQYF.

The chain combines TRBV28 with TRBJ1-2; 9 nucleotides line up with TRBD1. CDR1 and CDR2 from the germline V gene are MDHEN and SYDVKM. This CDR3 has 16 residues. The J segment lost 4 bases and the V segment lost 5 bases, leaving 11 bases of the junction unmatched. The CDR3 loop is CASSPTEGQGIYGYTF. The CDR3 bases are TGTGCCAGCAGTCCAACGGAGGGACAGGGAATCTATGGCTACACCTTC.

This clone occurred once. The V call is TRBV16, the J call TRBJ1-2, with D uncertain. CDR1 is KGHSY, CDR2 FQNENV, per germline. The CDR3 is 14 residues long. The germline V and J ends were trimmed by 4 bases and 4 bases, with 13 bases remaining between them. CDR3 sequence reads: CASSRSDTGYGYTF. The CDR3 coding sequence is TGTGCCAGCAGCCGTTCGGATACGGGCTATGGCTACACCTTC.

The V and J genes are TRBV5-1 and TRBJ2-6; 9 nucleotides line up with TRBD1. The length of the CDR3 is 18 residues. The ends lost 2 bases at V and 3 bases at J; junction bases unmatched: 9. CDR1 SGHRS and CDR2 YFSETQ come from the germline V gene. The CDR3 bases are TGCGCCAGCAGCTTCCCCTACGGGACAGGGAGTGGGGCCAACGTCCTGACTTTC. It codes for CASSFPYGTGSGANVLTF. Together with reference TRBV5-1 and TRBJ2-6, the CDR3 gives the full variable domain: KAGVTQTPRYLIKTRGQQVTLSCSPISGHRSVSWYQQTPGQGLQFLFEYFSETQRNKGNFPGRFSGRQFSNSRSEMNVSTLELGDSALYLCASSFPYGTGSGANVLTFGAGSRLTVL.

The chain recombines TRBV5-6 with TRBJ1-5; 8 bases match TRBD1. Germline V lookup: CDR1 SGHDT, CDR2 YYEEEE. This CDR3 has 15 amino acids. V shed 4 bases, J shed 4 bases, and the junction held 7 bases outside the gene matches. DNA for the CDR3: TGTGCCAGCAGCCTGCAGGGGGCGCTTAATCAGCCCCAGCATTTT. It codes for CASSLQGALNQPQHF.

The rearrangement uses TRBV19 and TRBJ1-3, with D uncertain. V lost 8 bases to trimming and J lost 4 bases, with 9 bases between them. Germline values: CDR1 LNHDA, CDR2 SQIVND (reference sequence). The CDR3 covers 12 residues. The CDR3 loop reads CASSFSGNTIYF. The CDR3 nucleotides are TGTGCCAGTTCCTTTTCCGGAAACACCATATATTTT.

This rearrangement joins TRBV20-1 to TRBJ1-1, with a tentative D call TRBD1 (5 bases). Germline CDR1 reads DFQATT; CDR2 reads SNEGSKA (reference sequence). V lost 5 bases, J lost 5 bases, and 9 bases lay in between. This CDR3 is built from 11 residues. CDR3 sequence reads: CSAFGGTEAFF. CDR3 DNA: TGCAGTGCTTTTGGGGGGACTGAAGCTTTCTTT.

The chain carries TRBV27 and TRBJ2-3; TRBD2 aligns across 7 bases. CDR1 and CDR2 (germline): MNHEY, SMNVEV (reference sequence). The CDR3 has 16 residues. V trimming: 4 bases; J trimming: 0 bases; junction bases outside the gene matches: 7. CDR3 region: CASSYNGGTSTDTQYF. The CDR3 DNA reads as TGTGCCAGCAGTTATAACGGGGGGACTAGCACAGATACGCAGTATTTT.

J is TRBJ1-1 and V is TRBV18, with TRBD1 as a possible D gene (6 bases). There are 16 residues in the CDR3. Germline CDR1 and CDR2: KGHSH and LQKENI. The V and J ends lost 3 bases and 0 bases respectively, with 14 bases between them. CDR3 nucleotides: TGTGCCAGCTCACCTCCTACAGGGTTAATGAACACTGAAGCTTTCTTT. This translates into CASSPPTGLMNTEAFF.

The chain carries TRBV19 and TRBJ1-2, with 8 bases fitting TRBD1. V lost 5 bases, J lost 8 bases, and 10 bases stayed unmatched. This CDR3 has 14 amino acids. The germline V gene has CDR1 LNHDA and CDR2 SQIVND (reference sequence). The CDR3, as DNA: TGTGCCAGTAGTCGCCGACAGGGGTCGGCCGGCTACACCTTC. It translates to CASSRRQGSAGYTF.

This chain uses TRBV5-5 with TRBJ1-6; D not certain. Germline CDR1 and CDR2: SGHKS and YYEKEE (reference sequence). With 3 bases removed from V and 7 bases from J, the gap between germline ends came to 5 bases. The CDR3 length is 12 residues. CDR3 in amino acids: CASSYQNSPLHF. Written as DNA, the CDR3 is TGTGCCAGCAGCTACCAGAATTCACCCCTCCACTTT.

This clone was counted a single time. In nucleotides, the CDR3 is TGTGCCTACGGGACAGGGGCAACTAATGAAAAACTGTTTTTT. Residues: CAYGTGATNEKLFF. The rearrangement uses TRBV30 and TRBJ1-4; TRBD1 matches at 10 bases. The V segment lost 7 bases and the J segment 0 bases; nucleotides outside the gene matches: 2. Germline V gives CDR1 GTSNPN, CDR2 SVGIG (reference sequence). This CDR3 region has 14 residues.

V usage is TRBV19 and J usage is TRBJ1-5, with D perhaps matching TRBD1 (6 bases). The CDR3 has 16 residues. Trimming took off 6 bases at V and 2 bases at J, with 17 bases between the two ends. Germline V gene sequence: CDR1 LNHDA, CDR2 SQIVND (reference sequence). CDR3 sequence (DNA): TGTGCCAGTAGCCTTAACCAGGGGTCCCGCAATCAGCCCCAGCATTTT. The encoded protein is CASSLNQGSRNQPQHF.

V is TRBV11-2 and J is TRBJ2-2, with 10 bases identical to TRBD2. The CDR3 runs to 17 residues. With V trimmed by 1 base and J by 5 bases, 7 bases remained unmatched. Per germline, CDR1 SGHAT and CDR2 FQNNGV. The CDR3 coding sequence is TGTGCCAGCAGCTTAGGCGCGCTAGCGGGGGCAACCGGGGAGCTGTTTTTT. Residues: CASSLGALAGATGELFF.

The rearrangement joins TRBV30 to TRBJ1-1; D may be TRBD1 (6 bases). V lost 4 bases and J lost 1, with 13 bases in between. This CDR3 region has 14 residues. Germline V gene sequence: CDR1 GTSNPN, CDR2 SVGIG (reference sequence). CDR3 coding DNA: TGTGCCTGGAATATGGGGACACCGAACACTGAAGCTTTCTTT. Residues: CAWNMGTPNTEAFF.

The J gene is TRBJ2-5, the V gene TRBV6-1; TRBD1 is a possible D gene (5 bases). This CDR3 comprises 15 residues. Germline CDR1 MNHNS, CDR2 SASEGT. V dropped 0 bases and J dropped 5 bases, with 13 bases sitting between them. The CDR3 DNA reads TGTGCCAGCAGTGAAGCGCTTGGACCAGGGGAGACCCAGTACTTC. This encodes CASSEALGPGETQYF.

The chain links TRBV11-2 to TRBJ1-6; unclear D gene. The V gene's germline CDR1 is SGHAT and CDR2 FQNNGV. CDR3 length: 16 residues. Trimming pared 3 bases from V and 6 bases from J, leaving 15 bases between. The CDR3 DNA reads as TGTGCCAGCAGCTTGGAGGCCAGGAGGCCTAATTCACCCCTCCACTTT. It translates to CASSLEARRPNSPLHF.

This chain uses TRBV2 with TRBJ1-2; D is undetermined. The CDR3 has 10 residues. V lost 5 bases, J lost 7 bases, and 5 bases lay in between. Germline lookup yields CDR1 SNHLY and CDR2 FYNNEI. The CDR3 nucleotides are TGTGCCAGCAGTCCCCGTGGCTACACCTTC. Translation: CASSPRGYTF.

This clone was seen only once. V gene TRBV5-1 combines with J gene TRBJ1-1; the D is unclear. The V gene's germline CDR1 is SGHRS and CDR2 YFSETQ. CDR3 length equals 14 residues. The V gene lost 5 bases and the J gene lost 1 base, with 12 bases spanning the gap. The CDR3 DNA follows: TGCGCCAGCAGGCCTTCGACGGGGAACACTGAAGCTTTCTTT. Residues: CASRPSTGNTEAFF.